A selection of T cell receptor beta chains follows, all from one sample in a study of shared clonotypes between healthy human individuals. This table comes from immunoSEQ multiplex PCR, and its TCRdb copy is limited to in-frame clones, with some not included. The repertoire holds about 2.1 million clones, with over 85% as singletons. Sequenced material: naive CD8+ T cells from PBMCs. All receptors derive from a man between 18 and 35 years old in good health. Some clones in this sample may be carry-over from other donors' samples. CDR3s include the opening cysteine and the closing phenylalanine or tryptophan. Each record gives: CDR3 protein, CDR3 DNA, clone size, J gene, V gene, CDR3 length, D gene. A D gene is named only where the DNA matches it firmly. Clone size is shown for a subset of rows, as once, few, many or a class of expanded clone.

CDR3: CASSSPGSANYGYTF
DNA: TGTGCCAGCAGCTCCCCAGGGTCGGCGAACTATGGCTACACCTTC
size: -
J: TRBJ1-2
V: TRBV7-3
length: 15
D: -

CDR3: CATSTSRGRSEQFF
DNA: TGTGCCACCAGCACTAGTCGGGGTAGGAGTGAGCAGTTCTTC
size: -
J: TRBJ2-1
V: TRBV15
length: 14
D: -

CDR3: CATSRGGRYSGNTIYF
DNA: TGTGCCACCAGCAGAGGTGGCAGATACTCTGGAAACACCATATATTTT
size: -
J: TRBJ1-3
V: TRBV15
length: 16
D: -

CDR3: CASSTSPGFEQYF
DNA: TGTGCCAGCAGTACCTCCCCAGGGTTCGAGCAGTACTTC
size: -
J: TRBJ2-7
V: TRBV27
length: 13
D: -

CDR3: CASSRTVGNEQFF
DNA: TGTGCCAGCAGCCGGACAGTCGGCAATGAGCAGTTCTTC
size: once
J: TRBJ2-1
V: TRBV5-8
length: 13
D: -

CDR3: CASSISSEQFF
DNA: TGTGCCAGCAGCATTTCTAGTGAGCAGTTCTTC
size: -
J: TRBJ2-1
V: TRBV7-3
length: 11
D: -

CDR3: CSTLPANMNTEAFF
DNA: TGCAGCACTCTGCCGGCAAACATGAACACTGAAGCTTTCTTT
size: -
J: TRBJ1-1
V: TRBV29-1
length: 14
D: -

CDR3: CASSLGADTQYF
DNA: TGCGCCAGCAGCTTGGGGGCAGATACGCAGTATTTT
size: -
J: TRBJ2-3
V: TRBV5-1
length: 12
D: -

CDR3: CASSSRTENTEAFF
DNA: TGTGCCAGCAGCTCAAGGACAGAGAACACTGAAGCTTTCTTT
size: few
J: TRBJ1-1
V: TRBV9
length: 14
D: -

CDR3: CASSLVGLGADTQYF
DNA: TGTGCCAGCAGCTTAGTAGGGCTAGGTGCAGATACGCAGTATTTT
size: -
J: TRBJ2-3
V: TRBV7-2
length: 15
D: -

CDR3: CASSEGVFNYGYTF
DNA: TGTGCCAGCAGTGAGGGGGTCTTTAACTATGGCTACACCTTC
size: -
J: TRBJ1-2
V: TRBV6-1
length: 14
D: -

CDR3: CASRVAGGLDTQYF
DNA: TGTGCCAGCAGGGTAGCGGGAGGGTTGGATACGCAGTATTTT
size: -
J: TRBJ2-3
V: TRBV5-4
length: 14
D: TRBD2

CDR3: CASSSRRANTGELFF
DNA: TGTGCCAGCAGCTCTCGACGGGCGAACACCGGGGAGCTGTTTTTT
size: -
J: TRBJ2-2
V: TRBV7-8
length: 15
D: -

CDR3: CASSRVGTATYEQYF
DNA: TGTGCCAGCTCCAGGGTGGGGACAGCTACCTACGAGCAGTACTTC
size: -
J: TRBJ2-7
V: TRBV27
length: 15
D: TRBD1

CDR3: CASSLGRGQTDYGYTF
DNA: TGCGCCAGCAGCTTGGGAAGGGGCCAAACAGACTATGGCTACACCTTC
size: -
J: TRBJ1-2
V: TRBV5-1
length: 16
D: -

CDR3: CASSTRGNYEQYF
DNA: TGTGCCAGCAGTACCCGGGGGAACTACGAGCAGTACTTC
size: -
J: TRBJ2-7
V: TRBV27
length: 13
D: -

CDR3: CASSLSGQYEQYF
DNA: TGTGCCAGCAGCTTATCCGGACAGTACGAGCAGTACTTC
size: -
J: TRBJ2-7
V: TRBV11-2
length: 13
D: -

CDR3: CASSEATIRGHYEQYF
DNA: TGTGCCAGCAGTGAAGCGACTATCCGGGGCCACTACGAGCAGTACTTC
size: -
J: TRBJ2-7
V: TRBV6-1
length: 16
D: -

CDR3: CASSPGTGGANTEAFF
DNA: TGCGCCAGCAGCCCCGGGACAGGGGGCGCGAACACTGAAGCTTTCTTT
size: -
J: TRBJ1-1
V: TRBV5-1
length: 16
D: TRBD1

CDR3: CASSVSFGELSGANVLTF
DNA: TGTGCCAGCAGCGTCTCTTTTGGGGAACTCTCTGGGGCCAACGTCCTGACTTTC
size: -
J: TRBJ2-6
V: TRBV9
length: 18
D: -

CDR3: CASSLEAGEVAIEQFF
DNA: TGTGCCAGCAGCTTAGAGGCGGGAGAAGTGGCAATTGAGCAGTTCTTC
size: -
J: TRBJ2-1
V: TRBV7-6
length: 16
D: TRBD2

CDR3: CASSDPGTKYF
DNA: TGTGCCAGCAGTGACCCAGGGACTAAGTACTTC
size: -
J: TRBJ2-5
V: TRBV6-1
length: 11
D: TRBD2

CDR3: CASSWNRNTEAFF
DNA: TGTGCCAGCAGTTGGAACCGAAACACTGAAGCTTTCTTT
size: once
J: TRBJ1-1
V: TRBV6-5
length: 13
D: -

CDR3: CASSLIAGNTDTQYF
DNA: TGTGCCAGCAGCTTAATAGCGGGGAACACAGATACGCAGTATTTT
size: -
J: TRBJ2-3
V: TRBV7-6
length: 15
D: TRBD2

CDR3: CASSQGQGFLTDTQYF
DNA: TGCGCCAGCAGCCAAGGGCAGGGCTTTCTTACAGATACGCAGTATTTT
size: once
J: TRBJ2-3
V: TRBV4-3
length: 16
D: -

CDR3: CASSAQGASYEQYF
DNA: TGTGCCAGCAGCGCACAGGGGGCGTCGTACGAGCAGTACTTC
size: -
J: TRBJ2-7
V: TRBV7-9
length: 14
D: TRBD1

CDR3: CASSSSHRDSSYEQYF
DNA: TGTGCCAGCAGTTCAAGTCACCGGGACAGCTCCTACGAGCAGTACTTC
size: once
J: TRBJ2-7
V: TRBV27
length: 16
D: TRBD1

CDR3: CSVVSNGYTF
DNA: TGCAGCGTTGTTAGTAATGGCTACACCTTC
size: -
J: TRBJ1-2
V: TRBV29-1
length: 10
D: -

CDR3: CSVEDGPTGELFF
DNA: TGCAGCGTTGAAGACGGACCCACCGGGGAGCTGTTTTTT
size: -
J: TRBJ2-2
V: TRBV29-1
length: 13
D: -

CDR3: CASSLSEGSAYF
DNA: TGTGCCAGCAGCTTAAGCGAAGGTTCTGCGTATTTT
size: -
J: TRBJ2-3
V: TRBV7-9
length: 12
D: -

CDR3: CASSQDPPGSYSYNEQFF
DNA: TGCGCCAGCAGCCAAGATCCCCCGGGGTCGTACTCCTACAATGAGCAGTTCTTC
size: -
J: TRBJ2-1
V: TRBV4-3
length: 18
D: -

CDR3: CATSGRLTDTQYF
DNA: TGTGCCACCAGCGGGAGATTGACAGATACGCAGTATTTT
size: -
J: TRBJ2-3
V: TRBV15
length: 13
D: -

CDR3: CASSAPGVVEQYF
DNA: TGTGCCAGCAGCGCGCCGGGGGTGGTCGAGCAGTACTTC
size: -
J: TRBJ2-7
V: TRBV27
length: 13
D: -

CDR3: CASSSLGLAGANEQFF
DNA: TGTGCCAGCAGCTCCCTGGGACTAGCGGGAGCCAATGAGCAGTTCTTC
size: -
J: TRBJ2-1
V: TRBV7-3
length: 16
D: TRBD2

CDR3: CASSQEVGNEQFF
DNA: TGCGCCAGCAGCCAAGAAGTGGGTAATGAGCAGTTCTTC
size: -
J: TRBJ2-1
V: TRBV4-1
length: 13
D: -

CDR3: CASSVEGTGTTEAFF
DNA: TGTGCCAGCAGCGTAGAGGGGACGGGGACCACTGAAGCTTTCTTT
size: -
J: TRBJ1-1
V: TRBV9
length: 15
D: -

CDR3: CASSHPDSYEQYF
DNA: TGTGCCAGCAGTCATCCGGACAGCTACGAGCAGTACTTC
size: -
J: TRBJ2-7
V: TRBV6-5
length: 13
D: -

CDR3: CASTIYPEWGANTEAFF
DNA: TGTGCCAGTACCATATACCCCGAGTGGGGCGCGAACACTGAAGCTTTCTTT
size: -
J: TRBJ1-1
V: TRBV19
length: 17
D: -

CDR3: CASSVAQIDFEQYF
DNA: TGTGCCAGCAGCGTAGCGCAGATTGATTTCGAGCAGTACTTC
size: -
J: TRBJ2-7
V: TRBV9
length: 14
D: -

CDR3: CASSENRGSYEQYF
DNA: TGCGCCAGCAGTGAAAACAGGGGCTCCTACGAGCAGTACTTC
size: -
J: TRBJ2-7
V: TRBV10-1
length: 14
D: TRBD1

CDR3: CASSTGQGADEQYF
DNA: TGTGCCAGCAGCACGGGACAGGGGGCCGACGAGCAGTACTTC
size: -
J: TRBJ2-7
V: TRBV5-4
length: 14
D: TRBD1

CDR3: CARRAGSYGYTF
DNA: TGTGCCAGAAGAGCAGGGTCCTATGGCTACACCTTC
size: -
J: TRBJ1-2
V: TRBV2
length: 12
D: -

CDR3: CASSGRGQDTEAFF
DNA: TGTGCCAGCAGCGGCAGGGGGCAGGACACTGAAGCTTTCTTT
size: -
J: TRBJ1-1
V: TRBV9
length: 14
D: TRBD1

CDR3: CASSLLASGRPQETQYF
DNA: TGTGCCAGCAGCTTATTGGCTAGTGGGAGGCCCCAAGAGACCCAGTACTTC
size: -
J: TRBJ2-5
V: TRBV7-8
length: 17
D: -

CDR3: CASSGSTGGYTF
DNA: TGTGCCAGCAGTGGCTCAACGGGAGGCTACACCTTC
size: -
J: TRBJ1-2
V: TRBV6-4
length: 12
D: -

CDR3: CASSQGPDRAGEKLFF
DNA: TGCGCCAGCAGCCAGGGCCCGGACAGGGCGGGTGAAAAACTGTTTTTT
size: -
J: TRBJ1-4
V: TRBV4-3
length: 16
D: TRBD1

CDR3: CASSSPGLHSYNEQFF
DNA: TGTGCCAGCAGTTCCCCGGGACTACACTCCTACAATGAGCAGTTCTTC
size: -
J: TRBJ2-1
V: TRBV27
length: 16
D: TRBD2

CDR3: CASSLAGRAYEQYF
DNA: TGTGCCAGCAGCTTGGCAGGGAGGGCCTACGAGCAGTACTTC
size: once
J: TRBJ2-7
V: TRBV5-5
length: 14
D: TRBD2

CDR3: CASSFQIGRGYGYTF
DNA: TGTGCCAGCAGTTTCCAGATAGGGAGAGGCTATGGCTACACCTTC
size: -
J: TRBJ1-2
V: TRBV27
length: 15
D: -

CDR3: CAWKGKQALYEQYF
DNA: TGTGCCTGGAAAGGAAAACAGGCTCTCTACGAGCAGTACTTC
size: -
J: TRBJ2-7
V: TRBV30
length: 14
D: -

CDR3: CASLPRGGKLNTGELFF
DNA: TGTGCCAGCCTCCCGCGGGGCGGAAAACTGAACACCGGGGAGCTGTTTTTT
size: -
J: TRBJ2-2
V: TRBV27
length: 17
D: -

CDR3: CASSQVGTYEQYF
DNA: TGCGCCAGCAGCCAAGTGGGGACCTACGAGCAGTACTTC
size: few
J: TRBJ2-7
V: TRBV4-1
length: 13
D: -

CDR3: CATSAPTGGNQPQHF
DNA: TGTGCCACCAGCGCCCCGACAGGGGGGAATCAGCCCCAGCATTTT
size: -
J: TRBJ1-5
V: TRBV15
length: 15
D: TRBD1

CDR3: CASSSQGGGPYEQYF
DNA: TGTGCCAGCAGTTCGCAGGGGGGTGGACCCTACGAGCAGTACTTC
size: -
J: TRBJ2-7
V: TRBV27
length: 15
D: -

CDR3: CASSFIRTEAFF
DNA: TGTGCCAGCAGCTTTATCAGGACTGAAGCTTTCTTT
size: -
J: TRBJ1-1
V: TRBV7-9
length: 12
D: -

CDR3: CASSTAGGEQYF
DNA: TGTGCCAGCAGCACCGCGGGGGGCGAGCAGTACTTC
size: -
J: TRBJ2-7
V: TRBV7-9
length: 12
D: TRBD2

CDR3: CASSFGRNTATEAFF
DNA: TGTGCCAGCAGCTTCGGACGGAATACGGCCACTGAAGCTTTCTTT
size: -
J: TRBJ1-1
V: TRBV5-6
length: 15
D: -

CDR3: CASSRPRGGNTEAFF
DNA: TGCGCCAGCAGCCGACCCCGGGGCGGCAACACTGAAGCTTTCTTT
size: -
J: TRBJ1-1
V: TRBV5-1
length: 15
D: -